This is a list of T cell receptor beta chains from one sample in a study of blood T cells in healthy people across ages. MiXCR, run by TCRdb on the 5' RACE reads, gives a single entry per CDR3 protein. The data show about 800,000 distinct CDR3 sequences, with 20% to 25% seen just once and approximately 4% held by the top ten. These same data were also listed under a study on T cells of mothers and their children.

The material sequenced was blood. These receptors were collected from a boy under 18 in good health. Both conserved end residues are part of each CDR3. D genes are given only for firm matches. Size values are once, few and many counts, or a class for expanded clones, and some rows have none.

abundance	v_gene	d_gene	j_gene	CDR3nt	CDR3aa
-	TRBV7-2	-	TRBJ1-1	TGTGCCAGCAGCTCCCCCCCAGGAGATGAAGCTTTCTTT	CASSSPPGDEAFF
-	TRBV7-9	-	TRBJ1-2	TGTGCCAGCACTCGGGACGGCCACTATGGCTACACCTTC	CASTRDGHYGYTF
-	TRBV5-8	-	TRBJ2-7	TGTGCCAGCAGCTTGGGATTCCTCTACGAGCAGTACTTC	CASSLGFLYEQYF
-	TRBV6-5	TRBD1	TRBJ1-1	TGTGCCAGCAGAGCGCTAACCGGGACAGGGACTGAAGCTTTCTTT	CASRALTGTGTEAFF
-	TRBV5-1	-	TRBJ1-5	TGCGCCAGCAGCTTGGACTCAGGGGACCAGCCCCAGCATTTT	CASSLDSGDQPQHF
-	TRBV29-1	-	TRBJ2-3	TGCAGCGTGGGGGACTTTAGCACAGATACGCAGTATTTT	CSVGDFSTDTQYF
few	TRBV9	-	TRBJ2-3	TGTGCCAGCAGCCCAGCGGAAGGTCACACAGATACGCAGTATTTT	CASSPAEGHTDTQYF
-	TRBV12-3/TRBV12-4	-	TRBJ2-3	TGTGCCAGCAGTTTAGCGCTCAGCACAGATACGCAGTATTTT	CASSLALSTDTQYF
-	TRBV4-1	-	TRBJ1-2	TGCGCCAGCAGCCAACCGCTTCAGGGAGTCCACTATGGCTACACCTTC	CASSQPLQGVHYGYTF
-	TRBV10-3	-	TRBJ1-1	TGTGCCATCAGTGCCCCGGACCGAATGAACACTGAAGCTTTCTTT	CAISAPDRMNTEAFF
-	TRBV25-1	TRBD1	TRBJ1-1	TGTGCCAGCGGGAAACAGGGGCGGAACACTGAAGCTTTCTTT	CASGKQGRNTEAFF
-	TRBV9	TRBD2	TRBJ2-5	TGTGCCAGCAGCGTAGACCAGCGGGGGGACCTCCAAGAGACCCAGTACTTC	CASSVDQRGDLQETQYF
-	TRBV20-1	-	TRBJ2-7	TGCAGTGCTAGAGAATCGGGCCTCATCTACGAGCAGTACTTC	CSARESGLIYEQYF
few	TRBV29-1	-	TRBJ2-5	TGCAGCGGATCGTTCGGAGAGACCCAGTACTTC	CSGSFGETQYF
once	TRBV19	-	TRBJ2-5	TGTGCCAGTAGTATTCGCCAGGGAAGTTTGGATGAGACCCAGTACTTC	CASSIRQGSLDETQYF
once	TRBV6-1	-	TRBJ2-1	TGTGCCAGCTGGACGGTCCTCTCCTACAATGAGCAGTTCTTC	CASWTVLSYNEQFF
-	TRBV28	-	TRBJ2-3	TGTGCCAGCAGTTTCGGGGCAGGGGAAACAGATACGCAGTATTTT	CASSFGAGETDTQYF
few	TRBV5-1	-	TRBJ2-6	TGCGCCAGCAGCCCAGTAGACTCTGGGGCCAACGTCCTGACTTTC	CASSPVDSGANVLTF
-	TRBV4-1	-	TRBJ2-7	TGCGCCAGCAGCCAAGTACAGTCCGGCTACGAGCAGTACTTC	CASSQVQSGYEQYF
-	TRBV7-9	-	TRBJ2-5	TGTGCCAGCAGCTTAGTGCAGGAAGAGACCCAGTACTTC	CASSLVQEETQYF
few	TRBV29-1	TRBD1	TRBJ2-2	TGCAGCGTGGAAACCGACAGGGTTAACACCGGGGAGCTGTTTTTT	CSVETDRVNTGELFF
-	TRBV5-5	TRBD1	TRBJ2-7	TGTGCCAGCAGCCCGGACGGCAGGGGGAGAGAAGGGCAGTACTTC	CASSPDGRGREGQYF
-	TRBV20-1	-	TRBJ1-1	TGCAGTGCTAGCGGCCAGCTTTCGAGGACTGAAGCTTTCTTT	CSASGQLSRTEAFF
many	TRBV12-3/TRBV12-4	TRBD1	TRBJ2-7	TGTGCCAGCAGCCGACAGGGTCACGAGCAGTACTTC	CASSRQGHEQYF
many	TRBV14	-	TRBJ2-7	TGTGCCAGCAGCCCAATTGGGGCCTACGAGCAGTACTTC	CASSPIGAYEQYF
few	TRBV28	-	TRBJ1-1	TGTGCCAGCAGCTCTCCCCCCGGAAACACTGAAGCTTTCTTT	CASSSPPGNTEAFF
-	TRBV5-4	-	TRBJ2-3	TGTGCCAGCAGCTTCCTCCAAGATACGCAGTATTTT	CASSFLQDTQYF
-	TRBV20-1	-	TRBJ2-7	TGCGGTGCTAGACCTATATCAGGGGCCCTCTACGAGCAGTACTTC	CGARPISGALYEQYF
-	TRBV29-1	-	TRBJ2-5	TGCAGCGCCGAAGCCCTAGGAGAGACCCAGTACTTC	CSAEALGETQYF
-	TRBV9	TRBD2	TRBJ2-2	TGTGCCAGCAGCGTAGAAGGGACTAGGGCCGGGGAGCTGTTTTTT	CASSVEGTRAGELFF
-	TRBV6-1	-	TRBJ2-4	TGTGCCAGCAGCCCCGAAAGGGGGACCTCGTTTACCAAAAACATTCAGTACTTC	CASSPERGTSFTKNIQYF
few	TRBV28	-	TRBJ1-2	TGTGCCAGCAGTTTAAGCCCGGAACCTTCTAACTATGGCTACACCTTC	CASSLSPEPSNYGYTF
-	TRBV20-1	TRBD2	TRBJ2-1	TGCAGTGCTAGGGGGCGGGAGGGGTTCTACAATGAGCAGTTCTTC	CSARGREGFYNEQFF
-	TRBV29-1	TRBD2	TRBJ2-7	TGCAGCGCTCAAGACCTAAGAGCGGGAGGGCCTCCCGAGCAGTACTTC	CSAQDLRAGGPPEQYF
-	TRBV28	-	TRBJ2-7	TGTGCCAGCACCCGGGGTAGCGAGCCCGAGCAGTACTTC	CASTRGSEPEQYF
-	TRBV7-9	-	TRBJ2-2	TGTGCCAGCAGCCTAGGGCAGCGCGAGACTGTTAACACCGGGGAGCTGTTTTTT	CASSLGQRETVNTGELFF
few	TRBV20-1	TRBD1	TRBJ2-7	TGCAGTGCTAGAGGGGCAGGGGGCTACGAGCAGTACTTC	CSARGAGGYEQYF
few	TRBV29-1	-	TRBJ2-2	TGCAGCGTGACACAGGGTACCGGGGAGCTGTTTTTT	CSVTQGTGELFF